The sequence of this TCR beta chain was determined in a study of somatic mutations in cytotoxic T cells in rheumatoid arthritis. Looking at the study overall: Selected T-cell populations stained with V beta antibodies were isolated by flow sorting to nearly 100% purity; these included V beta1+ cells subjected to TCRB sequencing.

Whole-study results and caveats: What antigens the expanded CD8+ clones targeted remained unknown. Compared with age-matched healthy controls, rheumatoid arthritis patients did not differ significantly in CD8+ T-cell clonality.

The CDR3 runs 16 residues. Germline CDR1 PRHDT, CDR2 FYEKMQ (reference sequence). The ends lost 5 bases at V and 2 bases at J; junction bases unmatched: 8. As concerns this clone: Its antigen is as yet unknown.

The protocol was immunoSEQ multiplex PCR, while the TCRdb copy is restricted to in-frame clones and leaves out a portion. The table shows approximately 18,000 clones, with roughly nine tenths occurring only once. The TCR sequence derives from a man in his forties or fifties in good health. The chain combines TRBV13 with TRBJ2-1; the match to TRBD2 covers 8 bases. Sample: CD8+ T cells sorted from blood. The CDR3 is CASSPGTSGAYNEQFF. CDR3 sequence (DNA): TGTGCCAGCAGCCCTGGGACTAGTGGTGCCTACAATGAGCAGTTCTTC. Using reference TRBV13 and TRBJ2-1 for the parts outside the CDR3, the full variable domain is AAGVIQSPRHLIKEKRETATLKCYPIPRHDTVYWYQQGPGQDPQFLISFYEKMQSDKGSIPDRFSAQQFSDYHSELNMSSLELGDSALYFCASSPGTSGAYNEQFFGPGTRLTVL.